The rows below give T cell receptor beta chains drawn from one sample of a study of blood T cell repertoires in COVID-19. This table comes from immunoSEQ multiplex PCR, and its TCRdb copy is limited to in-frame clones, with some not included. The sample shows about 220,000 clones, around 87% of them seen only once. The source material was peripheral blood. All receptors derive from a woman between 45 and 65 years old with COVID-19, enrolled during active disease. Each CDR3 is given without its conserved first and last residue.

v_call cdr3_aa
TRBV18 ASSLHRDTEAF
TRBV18 ASSPRTTEGYT
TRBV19 ASSMFQEGNTIY
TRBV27 ASSPSRTGVLAGELF
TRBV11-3 ASSLTLLAGGTDTQY
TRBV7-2 ASSYRDRSYNEQF
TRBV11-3 ASSLVDRGEQY
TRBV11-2 ASSLGTSFAYEQY
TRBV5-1 ASSSLAGGPGSYNEQF
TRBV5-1 ASSSMGLAGGRTQY
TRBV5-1 ASSPDIDGGNDEQF
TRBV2 ASSGGVQETQY
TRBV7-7 ASSSNTREDNSPLH
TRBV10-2 ASSGAGGKNGANVLT
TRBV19 ASSIPGVANYGYT
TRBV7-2 ASRPDSNTGELF
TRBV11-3 ASSFQTAAGELF
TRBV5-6 ASSLGGVGYDTQY
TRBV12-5 ASGLVTEYQETQY
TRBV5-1 ASSTEGYEQY
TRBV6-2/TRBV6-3 ASSYEGDNEQF
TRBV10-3 AISEGDRNTDTQY
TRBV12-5 ASGSPEGTGAHYGYT
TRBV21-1 ASSAPYLEVPSYEQY
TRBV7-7 ASSSLASGGADTQY
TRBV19 ASSIGQGWTEAF
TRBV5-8 ASSLGRGPGLAVF
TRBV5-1 ASSLDRSYGYT
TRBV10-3 AISEFETGTGANVLT
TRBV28 ASSFPSGQGRNQPQH
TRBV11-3 ASSLNLGLAETGELF
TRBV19 ASNRDRGGNEQF
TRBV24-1 ATSEDREETQY
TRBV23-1 ASSQYGGNRQPQH
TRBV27 ASSAGGSYEQY
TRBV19 ASSMYSYQPQH
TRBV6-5 ASGTSGGTEAF
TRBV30 AFMTGGFGNTIY
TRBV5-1 ASSTGYDVDTEAF
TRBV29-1 SAGQGAWTGELF
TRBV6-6 ASSSAGQGATGYT
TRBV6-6 ASTSSEKLF
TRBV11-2 ASSLGTGVQPQH
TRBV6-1 ASSGLQGSGANVLT
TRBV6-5 ASNKGGFNQPQH
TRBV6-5 ASSRTVQETQY
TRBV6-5 ASSSFREAF
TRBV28 ASSPTTGPLTPQH